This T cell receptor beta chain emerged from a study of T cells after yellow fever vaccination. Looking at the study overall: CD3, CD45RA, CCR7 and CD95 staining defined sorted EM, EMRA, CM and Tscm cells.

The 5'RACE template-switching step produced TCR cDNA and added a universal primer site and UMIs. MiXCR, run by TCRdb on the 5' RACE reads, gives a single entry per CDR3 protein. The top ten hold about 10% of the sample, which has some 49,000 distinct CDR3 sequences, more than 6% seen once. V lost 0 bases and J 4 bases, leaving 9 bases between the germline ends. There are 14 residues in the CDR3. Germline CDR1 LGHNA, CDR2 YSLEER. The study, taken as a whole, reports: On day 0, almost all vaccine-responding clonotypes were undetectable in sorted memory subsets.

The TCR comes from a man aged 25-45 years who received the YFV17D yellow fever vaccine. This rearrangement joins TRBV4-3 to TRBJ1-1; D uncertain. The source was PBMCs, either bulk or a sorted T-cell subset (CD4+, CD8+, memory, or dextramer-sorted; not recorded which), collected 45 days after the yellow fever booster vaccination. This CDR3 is CASSQERLGTEAFF. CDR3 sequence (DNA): TGCGCCAGCAGCCAAGAAAGACTTGGCACTGAAGCTTTCTTT.